The sequence of this T cell receptor beta chain was determined in a study of control samples from healthy donors and cancer patients. V gave up 5 bases and J gave up 3 bases, with 11 bases separating them. Germline CDR1 and CDR2: MNHEY and SMNVEV (reference sequence). The CDR3 is 13 amino acids. This table comes from immunoSEQ multiplex PCR, and its TCRdb copy is limited to in-frame clones, with some not included. The sample has 85,000 to 120,000 clones, roughly nine tenths seen once. Sequencing input: blood. The TCR was taken from a woman between 18 and 29 years old in good health. This chain connects TRBV27 to TRBJ2-7, with no clear D. CDR3 sequence reads: CASSLFPNYEQYF. The CDR3 nucleotides read TGTGCCAGCAGTCTCTTCCCAAACTACGAGCAGTACTTC.